Below, 27 T cell receptor beta chains from the same sample are listed, as sequenced in a study of technical replicates of blood from a few donors. Measured with immunoSEQ multiplex PCR; TCRdb has only the in-frame clones, and not every one. The sample lists approximately 79,000 clones; around 94% were seen once. Sequencing input: T cells isolated from PBMCs. The receptors come from a human donor in good health.

The J gene is TRBJ2-1, the V gene TRBV5-4; 8 bases map to TRBD2. J lost 4 bases, V lost 2 bases, and 11 bases had no gene match. The CDR3 runs to 17 residues. Per germline, CDR1 SGHNT and CDR2 YYREEE (reference sequence). CDR3 residues: CASSLGLGVAGYNEQFF. Here the CDR3 DNA reads TGTGCCAGCAGCTTAGGGCTCGGGGTAGCGGGATACAATGAGCAGTTCTTC.

This clone was recorded once. The V call is TRBV9, the J call TRBJ2-5; D may be TRBD2 (6 bases). This CDR3 has 14 residues. The germline gives CDR1 SGDLS, CDR2 YYNGEE. V lost 0 bases and J lost 9, with 15 bases in between. The DNA for the CDR3 is TGTGCCAGCAGCGTAGTTCCAGGGTGGGAGGCCCAGTACTTC. Its translation: CASSVVPGWEAQYF. The entire variable domain, with the rest obtained from reference TRBV9 and TRBJ2-5, is as follows: DSGVTQTPKHLITATGQRVTLRCSPRSGDLSVYWYQQSLDQGLQFLIQYYNGEERAKGNILERFSAQQFPDLHSELNLSSLELGDSALYFCASSVVPGWEAQYFGPGTRLLVL.

The CDR3 spells CASSHLALAEHNEQFF. Written as DNA, the CDR3 is TGCGCCAGCAGCCACTTAGCTCTAGCGGAGCACAATGAGCAGTTCTTC. The J gene is TRBJ2-1, the V gene TRBV4-3, with 7 bases identical to TRBD2. Germline CDR1 reads LGHNA; CDR2 reads YSLEER. Trimming took 3 bases from V and 5 from J; bases not matched to a gene: 10. This CDR3 contains 16 residues.

CDR3 coding DNA: TGCGCCACCTGGAAGGTTAGCGGGAGAAACCTGTTCCCAGATACGCAGTATTTT. It is translated as CATWKVSGRNLFPDTQYF. The rearrangement uses TRBV10-2 and TRBJ2-3, with 9 bases fitting TRBD2. Trimming removed 10 bases from V and 4 bases from J; junction bases left unmatched: 21. Germline V gene lookup returns CDR1 WSHSY and CDR2 SAAADI. The CDR3 is 18 amino acids.

The chain uses TRBV27 and TRBJ2-3; a weak D match, TRBD2 (6 bases). Per germline, CDR1 MNHEY and CDR2 SMNVEV (reference sequence). V lost 8 bases and J lost 5, with 17 bases in between. The length of the CDR3 is 14 residues. CDR3 in amino acids: CASSLEGSEDTQYF. DNA of the CDR3: TGTGCCAGCTCTCTGGAGGGTTCGGAAGATACGCAGTATTTT.

This chain connects TRBV7-9 to TRBJ2-5; tentatively, D is TRBD1 (7 bases). The V gene lost 5 bases and the J gene lost 5 bases, with 18 bases spanning the gap. Germline values: CDR1 SEHNR, CDR2 FQNEAQ (reference sequence). The CDR3 contains 15 residues. The CDR3 DNA reads TGTGCCAGCAGCCGACAGGGAGGTGTAAGGGAGACCCAGTACTTC. Translating it yields CASSRQGGVRETQYF.

V and J are TRBV15 and TRBJ2-1; 10 positions match TRBD1. The V and J ends lost 1 base and 7 bases, in that order; junction bases with no gene match: 4. Germline-derived CDR1 and CDR2 are LNHNV and YYDKDF (reference sequence). The CDR3 is 15 amino acids. CDR3 coding DNA: TGTGCCACCAGCAGAGTAGGACAGGGGGTTAATGAGCAGTTCTTC. Translation: CATSRVGQGVNEQFF.

This clone was recorded only once. The genes are TRBV29-1 and TRBJ2-3, with TRBD1 matching over 12 bases. The CDR3 is made up of 14 amino acids. The V gene's germline CDR1 is SQVTM and CDR2 ANQGSEA. The J segment lost 5 bases and the V segment lost 7 bases, leaving 7 bases of the junction unmatched. Here the CDR3 reads CSGLGQGAKDTQYF. CDR3 sequence (DNA): TGCAGCGGCTTGGGACAGGGGGCAAAAGATACGCAGTATTTT.

The V gene is TRBV9, the J gene TRBJ2-7; 8 positions agree with TRBD1. V lost 3 bases and J lost 2; bases outside the gene matches: 7. The length of the CDR3 is 15 residues. Germline V gives CDR1 SGDLS, CDR2 YYNGEE. CDR3 DNA: TGTGCCAGCAGCGAGACAGGGGTTATGCCCTACGAGCAGTACTTC. Its translation is CASSETGVMPYEQYF.

This clone was seen just once. V gene TRBV25-1 combines with J gene TRBJ2-2; D is possibly TRBD1 (5 bases). The CDR3 covers 14 residues. V was clipped by 6 bases and J by 4 bases, with 12 bases between them. Germline V gives CDR1 MGHDK, CDR2 SYGVNS. This CDR3 reads CASRKGQGTGELFF. CDR3 nucleotides: TGTGCCAGCAGGAAGGGGCAGGGCACCGGGGAGCTGTTTTTT.

The chain combines TRBV28 with TRBJ1-3; D is unresolved. The germline gives CDR1 MDHEN, CDR2 SYDVKM. CDR3 size: 14 residues. V gave up 5 bases and J gave up 0 bases, with 8 bases separating them. CDR3: CASSQLTSGNTIYF. Here the CDR3 DNA reads TGTGCCAGCAGTCAGTTAACCTCTGGAAACACCATATATTTT.

V usage is TRBV7-3 and J usage is TRBJ2-1; the match to TRBD2 covers 8 bases. Germline V CDR1 and CDR2: SGHTA, FQGTGA. The trim removed 5 bases at V and 5 bases at J, leaving 14 bases unmatched. The CDR3 length is 17 residues. The CDR3 sequence is CASSRNPGGRIDNEQFF. As DNA, the CDR3 is TGTGCCAGCAGCCGAAACCCGGGCGGGAGGATTGACAATGAGCAGTTCTTC.

The CDR3 DNA reads TGTGCCACCTTGACTAGCGGATACGAGCAGTACTTC. Amino acids: CATLTSGYEQYF. The chain couples TRBV6-5 to TRBJ2-7, with 9 bases matching TRBD2. CDR3 length: 12 amino acids. Unmatched junction bases numbered 5, after V lost 10 bases and J lost 4 bases. CDR1 is MNHEY and CDR2 is SVGAGI in the germline V gene.

This chain joins TRBV27 and TRBJ1-5; D is ambiguous. Germline CDR1 reads MNHEY; CDR2 reads SMNVEV (reference sequence). V was cut by 3 bases and J by 6 bases, with 9 bases left in between. The CDR3 sequence is 13 residues long. DNA for the CDR3: TGTGCCAGCAGTTTGACTCTCGGTCAGCCCCAGCATTTT. Residues: CASSLTLGQPQHF.

The chain joins TRBV5-4 to TRBJ2-1; a weak D match, TRBD1 (6 bases). Trimming stripped 4 bases from V and 2 bases from J, with 13 bases between. This CDR3 has 15 residues. Per the germline V gene, CDR1 is SGHNT and CDR2 is YYREEE (reference sequence). CDR3 sequence (DNA): TGTGCCAGCAGCCAATCGACAGGACCCTACAATGAGCAGTTCTTC. The encoded protein is CASSQSTGPYNEQFF.

This clone has a single count. CDR3: CASSPYGGSVGYGYTF. The CDR3, as DNA: TGTGCCAGCAGCCCATATGGCGGTTCGGTTGGCTATGGCTACACCTTC. The chain has TRBV7-8 and TRBJ1-2; no firm D call. Germline lookup yields CDR1 SGHVS and CDR2 FQNEAQ. This CDR3 region has 16 residues. V gave up 5 bases and J gave up 4 bases, with 20 bases separating them.

The chain recombines TRBV10-3 with TRBJ1-2; no firm D call. Trimming removed 3 bases at V and 3 bases at J, with 8 bases between. The CDR3 is 13 amino acids. CDR1 and CDR2 from the germline V gene are ENHRY and SYGVKD. CDR3 loop: CAISDGEYYGYTF. The CDR3 nucleotides read TGTGCCATCAGTGATGGAGAATACTATGGCTACACCTTC.

V and J are TRBV9 and TRBJ1-1; tentative D call: TRBD1 (6 bases). In germline, CDR1 is SGDLS, CDR2 YYNGEE. The V end was cut by 4 bases, the J end by 1 base, with 14 bases between. The CDR3 spans 15 residues. This CDR3 reads CASSYMDSPNTEAFF. The CDR3, as DNA: TGTGCCAGCAGCTATATGGACAGCCCGAACACTGAAGCTTTCTTT.

This clone was seen a single time. The chain is built from TRBV5-8 and TRBJ2-5; possibly TRBD2 for D (6 bases). Germline loops: CDR1 SGHTS, CDR2 YDEGEE. The V gene lost 3 bases and the J gene lost 3 bases, with 12 bases spanning the gap. The CDR3 loop spans 14 amino acids. The CDR3 nucleotides are TGTGCCAGCAGCTACGGATCGGGGGAAGAGACCCAGTACTTC. Residues: CASSYGSGEETQYF.

This sequence joins TRBV29-1 and TRBJ1-1; 7 nucleotides line up with TRBD1. CDR1 is SQVTM and CDR2 is ANQGSEA in the germline V gene. V trimming: 6 bases; J trimming: 6 bases; junction bases outside the gene matches: 7. This CDR3 is built from 12 residues. The CDR3 nucleotides are TGCAGCGTAAACACAGACAGGGCTGAAGCTTTCTTT. Its translation is CSVNTDRAEAFF.

This clone occurred once. The chain joins TRBV5-1 to TRBJ1-4; no reliable D call. Germline assignment: CDR1 SGHRS and CDR2 YFSETQ. Trimming took off 0 bases at V and 7 bases at J, with 16 bases between the two ends. This CDR3 comprises 16 residues. CDR3 DNA: TGCGCCAGCAGCTTGGGACAAGATCGAGTGGTTGAAAAACTGTTTTTT. This codes for CASSLGQDRVVEKLFF.

This rearrangement joins TRBV9 to TRBJ1-1, with TRBD1 identical over 8 bases. The J segment lost 7 bases and the V segment lost 3 bases, leaving 14 bases of the junction unmatched. There are 16 residues in the CDR3. Germline lookup yields CDR1 SGDLS and CDR2 YYNGEE. In DNA form, the CDR3 reads TGTGCCAGCAGCGACCTAAATCAGGGGGCCCGTGGTGAAGCTTTCTTT. Its translation: CASSDLNQGARGEAFF.

The chain recombines TRBV19 with TRBJ2-1; TRBD2 agrees at 8 bases. The CDR3 loop spans 13 amino acids. Unmatched junction bases numbered 3, after V lost 3 bases and J lost 8 bases. CDR1 is LNHDA and CDR2 is SQIVND in the germline V gene (reference sequence). CDR3 loop: CASSIGLAYEQFF. CDR3 in DNA: TGTGCCAGTAGTATTGGACTAGCCTATGAGCAGTTCTTC.

The chain employs TRBV12-2 and TRBJ2-7; the table's D call, TRBD1, was not checked against the DNA. TRBV12-2 is recorded as a pseudogene. This CDR3 spans 14 amino acids. The CDR3 DNA reads as TGTGCAAGTCGCCTAAACAGGCGTACCTACGAGCAGTACTTC. It codes for CASRLNRRTYEQYF.

This chain links TRBV10-3 with TRBJ2-1; D gene uncertain. V dropped 5 bases and J dropped 9 bases, with 20 bases sitting between them. The CDR3 covers 15 residues. From germline, CDR1 is ENHRY and CDR2 SYGVKD. As DNA, the CDR3 is TGTGCCATCAGTCCTCAGATTTCACGAGAGGTTGAGCAGTTCTTC. It translates to CAISPQISREVEQFF.

The chain has TRBV7-2 and TRBJ2-1; TRBD1 matches at 11 bases. V was clipped by 5 bases and J by 7 bases; unmatched bases: 7. This CDR3 has 15 amino acids. CDR1 and CDR2 from the germline V gene are SGHTA and FQGNSA. As DNA, the CDR3 is TGTGCCAGCAGCCCCGAGGGGACAGGGGGTAATGAGCAGTTCTTC. This translates into CASSPEGTGGNEQFF.

This sequence joins TRBV19 and TRBJ1-1, with 8 bases identical to TRBD1. Per the germline V gene, CDR1 is LNHDA and CDR2 is SQIVND (reference sequence). There are 15 residues in the CDR3. The V and J ends lost 5 bases and 4 bases, in that order; junction bases with no gene match: 9. This CDR3 is CASSPGQGWSTEAFF. The CDR3, as DNA: TGTGCCAGTAGTCCAGGACAGGGCTGGAGCACTGAAGCTTTCTTT.